This TCR beta chain was recovered during a study of neoadjuvant anti-PD-1 for oral cavity cancer listed by TCRdb under 2021. Context from the whole study: Before undergoing curative-intent surgical resection, most patients got three to four biweekly nivolumab doses at 3 mg/kg. Patients without progression received a fourth nivolumab dose around day 43 and underwent definitive surgical resection on days 50-56. Under RECIST 1.1, a patient counted as a responder if showing complete response, partial response or stable disease, and as a non-responder if showing progression. There were 12 patients in the parent correlative cohort, and the response rate was approximately 36%. Overall results and qualifications from the work: Higher pretreatment blood TCRbeta clonality and lower post-treatment tumor TCRbeta clonality were correlated with higher pretreatment blood Treg/Th17 ratios. Only a few patients per response group were included in the TCR analyses, and larger cohorts for validation were called for by the authors. After neoadjuvant nivolumab, T cell clonality (Gini index) in PBMCs was significantly higher in non-responders than in responders.

The time point label here, explained by the study, means: before neoadjuvant nivolumab. Patients were newly diagnosed with stage II-IVA oral cavity squamous cell carcinoma and had received no prior systemic or radiation treatment. Everyone in the cohort had locally advanced, HPV-negative oral cavity squamous cell carcinoma. No culture maintenance or expansion was done, as the peripheral blood mononuclear cells went straight to analysis. The samples were obtained from a longitudinal correlative study of a single-arm phase II trial testing neoadjuvant nivolumab in oral cavity squamous cell carcinoma. Subject-matched pre- and post-treatment PBMCs and tumors from three responders and three non-responders underwent genomic DNA-based TCRbeta sequencing. Peripheral blood mononuclear cells were collected before nivolumab treatment and were collected again after treatment, at the time of surgery. The Maxwell RSC DNA from Cells kit was used to extract genomic DNA from PBMCs.

For deep sequencing of PBMC libraries, mostly about 0.45 ug of input genomic DNA was used, and six replicates were run per sample. The immunoSEQ hsTCRbeta kit was used to prepare TCRbeta libraries, following the manufacturer's instructions. An Illumina NovaSeq 6000 S4 flow cell was used to sequence the final libraries, which had first been combined to 3 nM. The authors processed their data as follows. The immunoSEQ Analyzer was used for raw data preprocessing and quality control. The analysis was limited to productive rearrangements, and each clonotype was defined by a unique CDR3 amino acid sequence. Repertoire clonality was estimated as the Gini-Simpson index, which was computed with the R package tcR. Gini indices were compared with Student's t test, and associations with tumor size change were assessed by Pearson correlation. What TCRdb holds here is the immuneACCESS table cut down to in-frame rearrangements. Part of the clones is not present; checked against another copy, under half of the missing clones reflect an unresolved V gene, and the others are unexplained. That table gives V, J and clone size, and the DNA gave D and trimming. In this sample the table shows about 72,000 clones, around 83% of which occur a single time. 3% to 3.5% of the sample lies in the top ten.

The CDR3 numbers 16 residues from cysteine through phenylalanine. Only CDR3 DNA is held: 48 bases, read in frame from base 1. V is trimmed back by 4 bases and J by 0 bases, and the junction contains 9 bases that no gene match accounts for. From a lookup of the germline V gene (reference sequence), CDR1 and CDR2 are MNHEY and SMNVEV. A note on this clone: Its antigen is unknown. No quality values exist for individual bases; no much larger clone is one base distant.

This receptor was obtained from a person aged 40 to 85 with oral cavity squamous cell carcinoma. The sample in question was PBMCs, obtained before nivolumab (anti-PD-1) treatment. This chain is built from TRBV27 and TRBJ2-7; 7 bases in between match TRBD1. The DNA reads as follows: TGTGCCAGCAGTTCCCATGGACAGGCTAGCTCCTACGAGCAGTACTTC. The resulting protein is CASSSHGQASSYEQYF.